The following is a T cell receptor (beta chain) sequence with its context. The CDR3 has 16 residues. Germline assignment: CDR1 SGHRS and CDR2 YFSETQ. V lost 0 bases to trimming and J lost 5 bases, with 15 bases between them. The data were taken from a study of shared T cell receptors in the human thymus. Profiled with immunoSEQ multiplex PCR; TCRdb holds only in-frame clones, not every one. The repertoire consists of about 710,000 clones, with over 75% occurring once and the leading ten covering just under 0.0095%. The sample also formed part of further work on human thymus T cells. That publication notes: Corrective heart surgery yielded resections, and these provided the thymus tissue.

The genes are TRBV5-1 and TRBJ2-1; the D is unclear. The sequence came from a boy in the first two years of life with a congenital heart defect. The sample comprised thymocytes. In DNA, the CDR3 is TGCGCCAGCAGCTTGGACTGCCCCAACTCAAACAATGAGCAGTTCTTC. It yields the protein CASSLDCPNSNNEQFF.